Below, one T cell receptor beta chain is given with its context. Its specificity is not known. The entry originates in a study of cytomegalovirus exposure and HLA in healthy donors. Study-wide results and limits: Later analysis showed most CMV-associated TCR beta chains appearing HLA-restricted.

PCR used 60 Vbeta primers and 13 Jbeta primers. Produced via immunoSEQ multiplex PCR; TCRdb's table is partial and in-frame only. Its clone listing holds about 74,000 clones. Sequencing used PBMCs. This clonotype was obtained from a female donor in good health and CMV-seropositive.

CDR3 protein: CSVVNRGDSGANVLTF. DNA of the CDR3: TGCAGCGTTGTTAACAGGGGGGACTCTGGGGCCAACGTCCTGACTTTC. The genes are TRBV29-1 and TRBJ2-6; 8 bases line up with TRBD1. CDR3 length: 16 residues. Germline V gene sequence: CDR1 SQVTM, CDR2 ANQGSEA. V lost 4 bases, J lost 0 bases, and 5 bases stayed unmatched.